The entry below gives a single T cell receptor (beta chain) sequence along with its context. What it recognizes is unknown. The sample originates from a study of identical twins. A single record per CDR3 protein comes from TCRdb applying MiXCR to the 5' RACE reads. The sample lists some 100,000 distinct CDR3 sequences, 4.5% to 6.5% occurring once. The CDR3 consists of 12 residues. With 5 bases removed from V and 6 bases from J, the gap between germline ends came to 7 bases. Germline values: CDR1 SGHVS, CDR2 FNYEAQ. The study, taken as a whole, reports: Insertions were reduced in abundant cord blood beta clonotypes but not in memory repertoires.

The sequence came from a woman aged 50 to 65 in good health. Input material: memory T cells sorted from blood. This chain links TRBV7-6 with TRBJ2-2, with D hard to call. This chain's CDR3 is CASSLRAGELFF. CDR3 DNA sequence: TGTGCCAGCAGCCTCCGGGCCGGGGAGCTGTTTTTT. Using reference TRBV7-6 and TRBJ2-2 for the parts outside the CDR3, the full variable domain is GAGVSQSPRYKVTKRGQDVALRCDPISGHVSLYWYRQALGQGPEFLTYFNYEAQQDKSGLPNDRFSAERPEGSISTLTIQRTEQRDSAMYRCASSLRAGELFFGEGSRLTVL.